This TCR beta chain comes out of a study of technical replicates of blood from several donors. Data came from immunoSEQ multiplex PCR; TCRdb stores just in-frame clones and leaves some out. The data show about 73,000 clones, roughly 90% seen once. Germline loops: CDR1 MGHDK, CDR2 SYGVNS. This CDR3 comprises 14 residues. V lost 3 bases and J lost 8, with 16 bases in between. The gene calls are TRBV25-1 and TRBJ1-1, with a weak D call TRBD1 (5 bases). The receptor comes from a human donor in good health. Some clones in this sample may be carry-over from other donors' samples. Sequenced: PBMCs. The CDR3 coding sequence is TGTGCCAGCAGTGACCCTCCGACGGGGGGGGAAGCTTTCTTT. Encoded protein: CASSDPPTGGEAFF.